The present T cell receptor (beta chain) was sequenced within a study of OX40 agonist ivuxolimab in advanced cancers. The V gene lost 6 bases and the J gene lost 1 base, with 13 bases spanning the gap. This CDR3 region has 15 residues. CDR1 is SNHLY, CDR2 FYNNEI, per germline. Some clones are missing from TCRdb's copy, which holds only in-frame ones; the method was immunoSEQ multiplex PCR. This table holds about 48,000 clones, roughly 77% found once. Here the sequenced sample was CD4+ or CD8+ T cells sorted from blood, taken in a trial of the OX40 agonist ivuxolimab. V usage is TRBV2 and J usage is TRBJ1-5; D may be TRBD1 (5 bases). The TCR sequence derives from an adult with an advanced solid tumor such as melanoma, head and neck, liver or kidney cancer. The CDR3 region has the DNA TGTGCCAGCAGGGACGGACGGGGGAGCAATCAGCCCCAGCATTTT. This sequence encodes CASRDGRGSNQPQHF. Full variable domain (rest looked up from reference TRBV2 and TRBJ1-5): EPEVTQTPSHQVTQMGQEVILRCVPISNHLYFYWYRQILGQKVEFLVSFYNNEISEKSEIFDDQFSVERPDGSNFTLKIRSTKLEDSAMYFCASRDGRGSNQPQHFGDGTRLSIL.